What follows are 4 T cell receptor beta chains derived from one specimen sequenced in a study of cytomegalovirus exposure and HLA in healthy donors. The PCR used 60 Vbeta and 13 Jbeta primers. The assay was immunoSEQ multiplex PCR, and TCRdb's table has in-frame clones only and misses some. Of 110,000 to 150,000 clones detected, approximately 80% appear once; the ten largest clones hold about 2%. The sample comprised PBMCs. The receptors were gathered from a woman in her thirties or forties in good health and CMV-seronegative.

This chain connects TRBV5-1 to TRBJ2-4; the match to TRBD2 covers 9 bases. Per the germline V gene, CDR1 is SGHRS and CDR2 is YFSETQ. V was pared by 0 bases and J by 6 bases, with 1 base of the junction left unmatched. CDR3 length: 14 residues. CDR3 residues: CASSLGLAVNIQYF. The CDR3 coding sequence is TGCGCCAGCAGCTTGGGACTAGCGGTAAACATTCAGTACTTC.

The chain recombines TRBV7-8 with TRBJ2-5; D ambiguous. The CDR3 contains 13 residues. Germline V gene lookup returns CDR1 SGHVS and CDR2 FQNEAQ. V gave up 5 bases and J gave up 5 bases, with 12 bases separating them. For the CDR3, the DNA is TGTGCCAGCAGCAGGAGTGCGTGGGAGACCCAGTACTTC. This encodes CASSRSAWETQYF.

The V and J genes are TRBV28 and TRBJ1-2, with 10 bases that match TRBD1. V was pared by 2 bases and J by 6 bases, with 9 bases of the junction left unmatched. This CDR3 region has 16 residues. Germline loops: CDR1 MDHEN, CDR2 SYDVKM. The CDR3 nucleotides are TGTGCCAGCAGTTTAAATTGGCCCGACAGGGGGCATGGCTACACCTTC. Encoded protein: CASSLNWPDRGHGYTF.

The rearrangement uses TRBV19 and TRBJ1-5, with D possibly matching TRBD1 (5 bases). Germline V CDR1 and CDR2: LNHDA, SQIVND (reference sequence). V shed 3 bases and J shed 6 bases, with 12 bases lying between them. The CDR3 consists of 14 residues. In nucleotides, the CDR3 is TGTGCCAGTAGTATGGGGACTTCGGGTCAGCCCCAGCATTTT. Amino acid sequence: CASSMGTSGQPQHF.